Listed below are T cell receptor beta chains from one sample, sequenced in a study of read filtering for tumor transcriptome and immune sequencing. TCRdb analysed the reads with MiXCR anew, one entry per CDR3 protein. This table holds 60,000 or so distinct CDR3 sequences, approximately 19% found once. The sample consisted of a population of CD138-negative cells sorted from bone marrow. The receptors come from a donor over 35 with multiple myeloma. Both conserved end residues are trimmed from each CDR3.

CDR3 protein	J gene	V gene
ASSLSALGRETQY	TRBJ2-5	TRBV7-9
ASSQENQPQH	TRBJ1-5	TRBV18
SAIQGGQGYGYT	TRBJ1-2	TRBV20-1
ASTPGDGSSYNEQF	TRBJ2-1	TRBV11-2
ASSTDSGWETQY	TRBJ2-5	TRBV5-6
ATSDPPTDTQY	TRBJ2-3	TRBV24-1
ASSFAAGGSYGYT	TRBJ1-2	TRBV28
AWDAVTGLGTEAF	TRBJ1-1	TRBV30
ASSIPGLAGLNTGELF	TRBJ2-2	TRBV19
ASSLSKTRELF	TRBJ2-2	TRBV7-6
SVEPGDSYT	TRBJ1-2	TRBV29-1
ASSLETGNTEAF	TRBJ1-1	TRBV7-9
STLGGTEAF	TRBJ1-1	TRBV29-1
SVGLAGYNEQF	TRBJ2-1	TRBV29-1
ASSFAGGEQY	TRBJ2-7	TRBV12-3/TRBV12-4
ASSDEGTEAF	TRBJ1-1	TRBV6-5
ATGDWGPNTGELF	TRBJ2-2	TRBV24-1
ASSLVGGRNSPLH	TRBJ1-6	TRBV5-4
SASAGGNQPQH	TRBJ1-5	TRBV20-1
ASSIRHGQGASGANVLT	TRBJ2-6	TRBV19
ASHPGGPGELF	TRBJ2-2	TRBV7-3
ASSSGGSGGLETQY	TRBJ2-5	TRBV5-1
ASSPPGDNYGYT	TRBJ1-2	TRBV5-1
AWSGGGETEAF	TRBJ1-1	TRBV30
ASSARGGEQY	TRBJ2-7	TRBV25-1
SVPGGRETQY	TRBJ2-5	TRBV20-1
ASTRGGYEQY	TRBJ2-7	TRBV11-2
ASSRGVAVEQY	TRBJ2-7	TRBV7-9
ASSQAGQGQGAETQY	TRBJ2-5	TRBV4-1
ASSTPGLQETQY	TRBJ2-5	TRBV12-3/TRBV12-4
ASSSSLGTEAF	TRBJ1-1	TRBV6-2/TRBV6-3
SATPTSERYNEQF	TRBJ2-1	TRBV20-1
ASSPRGMGDTEAF	TRBJ1-1	TRBV3-1
ASSQGTSSDNEQF	TRBJ2-1	TRBV7-8
AVRAPNYGYT	TRBJ1-2	TRBV6-5
ASSQISTGTAYEQY	TRBJ2-7	TRBV4-1
ASSPGLAAKDTQY	TRBJ2-3	TRBV7-3
SVEPLAGYTDTQY	TRBJ2-3	TRBV29-1
ASSDYKGETQY	TRBJ2-5	TRBV6-1
ATAGGGYSNQPQH	TRBJ1-5	TRBV15
ASSLTGFGTGELF	TRBJ2-2	TRBV6-1
ASSPRGLKAYEQY	TRBJ2-7	TRBV28
ASSYITRTGGSGELF	TRBJ2-2	TRBV6-6